This TCR beta chain was recovered during a study of tumor and adjacent non-tumor tissue in lung cancer (dated by TCRdb to 2017 to 2018). Background on the whole study: By cancer type, the cohort comprised eleven to twelve adenocarcinoma patients, 2 squamous cell carcinoma patients and 1 small cell lung cancer patient. Among the approximately 15 patients, ages ranged from about 31 to 80 years, approximately 10 were men and 5 were women, and disease was TNM stage I to III. A total of fewer than 150 million productive TCRbeta reads were generated by sequencing, corresponding to an average of roughly 4 million reads per sample. The study compared bulk TCRbeta repertoires from lung tumor tissue and matched distant non-tumor lung tissue of about 15 lung cancer patients. Around 30 paired specimens, one tumor and one normal lung sample per patient, were profiled by TCRbeta CDR3 sequencing. The paper's findings and limits, for the study overall: TCR diversity (inverse Simpson) was significantly higher in tumor than in normal lung tissue (about 400 vs 150, P = 0.0075, Mann-Whitney U test). Neither the sequencing platform nor unique molecular identifiers are named or mentioned anywhere in the methods. In normal lung, the top 100 clones accounted for a significantly larger cumulative share of the repertoire than in tumor tissue. Peripheral blood was not sequenced, so blood TCRbeta repertoires in these lung cancer patients were not examined. The cohort had only about 16 patients, and the authors noted that larger samples and more detailed clinical data are needed. Significantly higher TCR diversity was found in younger patients, and higher tumor TCR diversity was associated with shorter overall and disease-free survival.

RNA was extracted from bulk unsorted tissue and checked for quality with a NanoDrop ND-1000 and an Agilent 2100. All donors had newly diagnosed lung cancer, had not received prior chemotherapy, and were admitted for thoracic surgery in China between August and November 2014. Patients with previous radiotherapy or chemotherapy, or with another concurrent cancer, were excluded from the study. Surgical tissue pieces of about 1-2.1 cm3 were preserved in RNAlater solution and were kept at -80 degrees C until use. Based on the germline V gene, the CDR1 and CDR2 sequences are MNHNS and SASEGT. The CDR3 sequence holds 15 residues, the cysteine and phenylalanine included. Only the CDR3 DNA is retained, 45 bases long and in frame from the first base. The V end loses 4 bases and the J end loses 11 bases, and a stretch of 18 bases separates them. With respect to this clonotype: Its recognized antigen is unknown. Per-base quality was not reported, and no clone a single base away is much larger than it.

Libraries were built with multiplex PCR. Instrument on record: Illumina HiSeq 2500. TCRbeta libraries were constructed through three rounds of nested PCR with primers (Table S4) according to protocols modified from ARM-PCR. Before sequencing, PCR products of 200-500 bp were excised from the gel and purified with the QIAquick gel extraction kit. The published analysis was carried out like this. Reads were cleaned using Trimmomatic, were merged into complete CDR3 sequences using FLASH, and were assigned to V(D)J germline segments using MiTCR. VDJtools was used to compute clonal diversity as the inverse Simpson's index. In-frame sequences lacking a premature stop codon were counted as productive reads. TCRdb reanalyzed the raw reads on its own, using fastp at Q25 for trimming and MiXCR for clone calling, and kept in-frame beta chains. Every entry covers one CDR3 protein and lists the most common genes and DNA from its rows. The authors' filters were not applied to this entry. The sample contains about 75,000 distinct CDR3 sequences, more than 60% of them found a single time. The ten biggest clones cover around 12% of the sample.

The source is a woman aged 50 to 60 with non-small cell lung cancer. The sample consisted of lung tumor tissue. This chain is built from TRBV6-1 and TRBJ2-6, with the D gene too uncertain to name. The nucleotide sequence reads TGTGCCAGCAGTGTAGGAGCCTCTGGTGCCGACGTCCTGACTTTC. It specifies CASSVGASGADVLTF.